Listed below are T cell receptor beta chains from one sample, sequenced in a study of T-cell reconstitution after alpha-beta-depleted transplantation in children. TCRdb reprocessed the PCR reads via MiXCR and lists one record per CDR3 protein. The data hold around 450,000 distinct CDR3 sequences, with about 10% observed a single time. Sequenced material: PBMCs, taken before TCRalphabeta/CD19-depleted stem cell transplant. These receptors all stem from a child aged 2 to 15 with inherited bone marrow failure, due to receive a stem cell transplant. CDR3s include the opening cysteine and the closing phenylalanine or tryptophan. A D gene is named only where the DNA matches it firmly. Size is stated for part of the rows, as once, few or many counts, or as a class when the clone is expanded.

V	D	size	J	DNA	CDR3
TRBV7-9	TRBD1	few	TRBJ2-5	TGTGCCAGCACCCACAGGGGGCGTCAAGAGACCCAGTACTTC	CASTHRGRQETQYF
TRBV20-1	.	many	TRBJ2-7	TGCAGTGCTCCTCTGGACACGGTCTACGAGCAGTACTTC	CSAPLDTVYEQYF
TRBV24-1	.	.	TRBJ1-2	TGTGCCACCAGTGAACCCGGGAGCCCCAACTATGGCTACACCTTC	CATSEPGSPNYGYTF
TRBV2	TRBD1	many	TRBJ2-7	TGTGCCAGCAGTGTTTTACCGGGACAGGGGCTCTACGAGCAGTACTTC	CASSVLPGQGLYEQYF
TRBV27	.	many	TRBJ1-2	TGTGCCAGCAGTTTAGCAGGGGCTAACTATGGCTACACCTTC	CASSLAGANYGYTF
TRBV20-1	.	many	TRBJ2-7	TGCAGTGCTAGAGGACCGGCAGGGGTAGGCTACGAGCAGTACTTC	CSARGPAGVGYEQYF
TRBV18	.	many	TRBJ2-3	TGTGCCAGCTCAGATAGCGGACCTAGCACAGATACGCAGTATTTT	CASSDSGPSTDTQYF
TRBV12-3/TRBV12-4	.	.	TRBJ2-4	TGTGCCAGCAGTTTATTGGGACTCATAGCCAAAAACATTCAGTACTTC	CASSLLGLIAKNIQYF
TRBV4-2	.	many	TRBJ2-7	TGTGCCAGCAGCCAAGAGGCCGGGGGGCGTATTTACGAGCAGTACTTC	CASSQEAGGRIYEQYF
TRBV6-5	.	many	TRBJ2-7	TGTGCCAGCAGTAACCGGCGAAGCTCCTACGAGCAGTACTTC	CASSNRRSSYEQYF
TRBV18	.	many	TRBJ2-1	TGTGCCAGCTCAAGACTGACGATATACAATGAGCAGTTCTTC	CASSRLTIYNEQFF
TRBV16	.	few	TRBJ2-7	TGTGCCAGCAGCCACAGGTTAATCAGCTCCTACGAGCAGTACTTC	CASSHRLISSYEQYF
TRBV5-1	.	many	TRBJ2-2	TGCGCCAGCAGCTTTCTAGCCCCCGCGAACACCGGGGAGCTGTTTTTT	CASSFLAPANTGELFF
TRBV12-3/TRBV12-4	.	many	TRBJ2-5	TGTGCCAGCAGTTTATTGAGGGTCCAAGAGACCCAGTACTTC	CASSLLRVQETQYF
TRBV30	TRBD2	few	TRBJ2-7	TGTGCCTGTCAGCGGGGGTTTGGATCCGAGCAGTACTTC	CACQRGFGSEQYF
TRBV27	.	many	TRBJ2-7	TGTGCCAGCAGTTCCCCCCTCTCCTACGAGCAGTACTTC	CASSSPLSYEQYF
TRBV7-9	.	many	TRBJ1-6	TGTGCCAGCAGCGGGACGGGGGATTCACCCCTCCACTTT	CASSGTGDSPLHF
TRBV20-1	TRBD2	few	TRBJ2-1	TGCAGTGCTAGAGTGGATGAGTTTACTAGCGCCCGCCTGGGTGGGCAGTTCTTC	CSARVDEFTSARLGGQFF
TRBV10-3	TRBD1	.	TRBJ1-1	TGTGCCATCAGTGTGGACAGGGTCACTGAAGCTTTCTTT	CAISVDRVTEAFF
TRBV9	TRBD1	few	TRBJ2-7	TGTGCCAGCAGCGTAGATTACAGGACAGGAGTCGACGAGCAGTACTTC	CASSVDYRTGVDEQYF
TRBV7-9	TRBD1	many	TRBJ2-1	TGTGCCAGCAGCACCAACAGGGGATTGGGCGATGAGCAGTTCTTC	CASSTNRGLGDEQFF
TRBV5-6	.	.	TRBJ2-1	TGTGCCAGCAGCTCGGCAGGCTATGAGCAGTTCTTC	CASSSAGYEQFF
TRBV5-1	.	many	TRBJ2-1	TGCGCCAGCAGCTTCCGGGTAGCCTACAATGAGCAGTTCTTC	CASSFRVAYNEQFF